One sample yielded the 7 T cell receptor beta chains listed below, sequenced in a study of shared clonotypes between healthy human individuals. The method was immunoSEQ multiplex PCR; TCRdb's version includes in-frame clones alone and lacks a portion of them. The profile covers millions of clones, with around 96% appearing a single time and about 1.1% taken by the ten largest. Cells designated naive CD8 were CD45RO-negative and were positively selected for CCR7, with terminally differentiated effector memory CD45RA+ cells excluded. Input material: naive CD8+ T cells sorted from blood. The receptor set was obtained from a man aged 18-30 years in good health.

This chain connects TRBV20-1 to TRBJ1-2; D is unclear. The V and J ends lost 7 bases and 0 bases respectively, with 6 bases between them. In germline, CDR1 is DFQATT, CDR2 SNEGSKA (reference sequence). CDR3 length equals 11 residues. CDR3 DNA sequence: TGCAGTGTTGGTCCTAACTATGGCTACACCTTC. Its translation is CSVGPNYGYTF.

The chain joins TRBV5-8 to TRBJ2-7; 9 nucleotides match TRBD1. The CDR3 consists of 15 residues. The J segment lost 5 bases and the V segment lost 2 bases, leaving 8 bases of the junction unmatched. CDR1 and CDR2 from the germline V gene are SGHTS and YDEGEE. CDR3 in DNA: TGTGCCAGCAGCTTAAACAGGGGGCTGGAGCACGAGCAGTACTTC. Translated: CASSLNRGLEHEQYF.

This clone was seen just once. This sequence joins TRBV4-1 and TRBJ2-7, with TRBD1 as a possible D gene (5 bases). Germline lookup yields CDR1 MGHRA and CDR2 YSYEKL. V was trimmed by 1 base and J by 3 bases, leaving 10 bases between them. The CDR3 loop spans 14 amino acids. CDR3 sequence (DNA): TGCGCCAGCAGCCAAGGAAACAGGATCTACGAGCAGTACTTC. Its protein product is CASSQGNRIYEQYF.

The chain links TRBV5-1 to TRBJ1-2, with D perhaps matching TRBD1 (5 bases). The CDR3 contains 13 residues. Trimming took 3 bases from V and 2 from J, leaving 8 bases between them. Germline V gives CDR1 SGHRS, CDR2 YFSETQ. CDR3 sequence reads: CASSSTENYGYTF. DNA for the CDR3: TGCGCCAGCAGCTCGACAGAAAACTATGGCTACACCTTC.

The rearrangement uses TRBV28 and TRBJ2-2, with D possibly being TRBD2 (5 bases). Germline values: CDR1 MDHEN, CDR2 SYDVKM. The CDR3 spans 14 residues. Trimming took 7 bases from V and 4 from J, leaving 13 bases between them. Here the CDR3 reads CASNPEGRTGELFF. Here the CDR3 DNA reads TGTGCCAGCAACCCCGAGGGCCGCACCGGGGAGCTGTTTTTT.

The V gene is TRBV6-1, the J gene TRBJ2-7, with 7 nucleotides matching TRBD1. J gave up 4 bases and V 1 base, and 13 bases lay outside the gene matches. Germline V gives CDR1 MNHNS, CDR2 SASEGT. This CDR3 is 17 amino acids long. The CDR3: CASSEETGRQIRYEQYF. The CDR3, as DNA: TGTGCCAGCAGTGAAGAGACAGGGAGACAGATTCGGTACGAGCAGTACTTC.

This clone showed up just once. The chain employs TRBV29-1 and TRBJ1-2, with no clear D. V lost 3 bases, J lost 9 bases, and 8 bases lay in between. The CDR3 covers 10 residues. Germline V gene lookup returns CDR1 SQVTM and CDR2 ANQGSEA. As DNA, the CDR3 is TGCAGCGTTGATGGTGTGAGCTACACCTTC. Translation: CSVDGVSYTF.